The 18 T cell receptor beta chains below come from one sample, sequenced in a study of blood T cell repertoires in COVID-19 (dated by TCRdb to the early 2020s). The library came from the immunoSEQ multiplex PCR assay. TCRdb limited this immuneACCESS table to in-frame rearrangements with V and J called. A share of clones is missing; checked studies link under half to unresolved V genes, and the rest is unexplained. The sample table records just over 50,000 clones; about 86% of these occur just once. Approximately 4.1% of the sample is held by the ten biggest clonotypes. Sequencing was done on a sample of peripheral blood. The source of these receptors is a man older than 75 with active COVID-19.

The chain joins TRBV7-6 to TRBJ2-7; 8 bases match TRBD2. The V gene end was trimmed by 1 base and the J gene end by 3 bases; junction bases not matched to a gene: 5. Germline loops: CDR1 SGHVS, CDR2 FNYEAQ. This CDR3 is built from 15 residues. DNA of the CDR3: TGTGCCAGCAGCTTAGGACGGGAGGGTTACTACGAGCAGTACTTC. Protein sequence: CASSLGREGYYEQYF.

The chain joins TRBV5-1 to TRBJ2-1; 7 positions agree with TRBD2. With V trimmed by 6 bases and J by 7 bases, 13 bases remained unmatched. Germline V gene data show CDR1 as SGHRS and CDR2 as YFSETQ. The CDR3 covers 15 residues. The CDR3 region is CASTILGGSGNEQFF. CDR3 DNA: TGCGCCAGCACTATTCTCGGGGGGTCCGGGAATGAGCAGTTCTTC.

This chain uses TRBV6-5 with TRBJ2-7; a weak D match, TRBD1 (6 bases). V was clipped by 6 bases and J by 4 bases, with 10 bases between them. The germline gives CDR1 MNHEY, CDR2 SVGAGI. CDR3 length equals 12 residues. CDR3: CASSRGGYEQYF. The DNA of the CDR3 is TGTGCCAGCAGCAGGGGCGGTTACGAGCAGTACTTC.

This chain connects TRBV10-2 to TRBJ2-7, with 8 bases fitting TRBD2. The length of the CDR3 is 13 residues. Trimming at V came to 8 bases and at J to 5 bases, leaving 8 bases not matched to a gene. CDR1 and CDR2 (germline): WSHSY, SAAADI. CDR3 sequence: CASDRGGGNEQYF. CDR3 coding DNA: TGCGCCAGCGACCGGGGGGGAGGGAACGAGCAGTACTTC.

The gene calls are TRBV3-1 (or the pseudogene TRBV3-2) and TRBJ2-2, with 8 bases matching TRBD2. The CDR3 is made up of 16 amino acids. The V gene end was trimmed by 2 bases and the J gene end by 6 bases; junction bases not matched to a gene: 8. Per the germline V gene, CDR1 is LGHDT and CDR2 is YNNKEL (reference sequence). The CDR3 DNA follows: TGTGCCAGCAGCCAAAGGGCTGCGGGGGGCCCCGGGGAGCTGTTTTTT. Amino acids: CASSQRAAGGPGELFF.

The V gene is TRBV6-5, the J gene TRBJ2-7; possible D gene TRBD2, 5 bases. V was pared by 5 bases and J by 1 base, with 15 bases between. Per the germline V gene, CDR1 is MNHEY and CDR2 is SVGAGI. This CDR3 has 15 residues. The CDR3 DNA follows: TGTGCCAGCAGTAGACGGGATATTGCATCCTACGAGCAGTACTTC. It yields the protein CASSRRDIASYEQYF.

V usage is TRBV7-2 and J usage is TRBJ2-3, with 14 bases fitting TRBD2. V lost 2 bases, J lost 4 bases, and 8 bases stayed unmatched. The CDR3 length is 18 residues. From germline, CDR1 is SGHTA and CDR2 FQGNSA. The CDR3 is CASSLLPGLAGVSDTQYF. The CDR3, as DNA: TGTGCCAGCAGCTTACTACCGGGACTAGCGGGAGTATCAGATACGCAGTATTTT.

The chain links TRBV5-1 to TRBJ2-6; perhaps TRBD1 as D (5 bases). V was shortened by 0 bases and J by 0 bases, with 10 bases between the two germline ends. The germline gives CDR1 SGHRS, CDR2 YFSETQ. The CDR3 has 17 residues. CDR3 protein: CASSLGQPGSGANVLTF. The DNA of the CDR3 is TGCGCCAGCAGCTTGGGACAGCCGGGCTCTGGGGCCAACGTCCTGACTTTC.

J is TRBJ2-5 and V is TRBV18; a possible D gene is TRBD1 (6 bases). CDR1 is KGHSH, CDR2 LQKENI, per germline. The CDR3 is 14 amino acids. Trimming removed 0 bases from V and 4 bases from J, with 9 bases in between. The CDR3 region has the DNA TGTGCCAGCTCACCACCCCCAGGGGTAGAGACCCAGTACTTC. Amino acid sequence: CASSPPPGVETQYF.

The rearrangement uses TRBV2 and TRBJ1-1; D is possibly TRBD1 (5 bases). The germline CDR1 and CDR2 sequences are SNHLY and FYNNEI. This CDR3 has 15 residues. The V and J ends lost 3 bases and 1 base respectively, with 12 bases between them. The chain's CDR3 is CASSDLGRENTEAFF. The CDR3 coding sequence is TGTGCCAGCAGTGATTTGGGCAGGGAGAACACTGAAGCTTTCTTT.

V gene TRBV19 combines with J gene TRBJ2-2; D possibly corresponds to TRBD1 (5 bases). Looked up from germline, CDR1 is LNHDA and CDR2 is SQIVND (reference sequence). The V and J ends lost 6 bases and 2 bases respectively, with 13 bases between them. The CDR3 spans 15 residues. The CDR3 nucleotides are TGTGCCAGTAGGGGTAGGCAGGGTAACACCGGGGAGCTGTTTTTT. Protein product: CASRGRQGNTGELFF.

Only one count was recorded for this clone. This chain links TRBV15 with TRBJ2-3, with 9 bases that match TRBD1. Germline V CDR1 and CDR2: LNHNV, YYDKDF (reference sequence). The CDR3 loop spans 14 amino acids. J gave up 6 bases and V 4 bases, and 5 bases lay outside the gene matches. Written as DNA, the CDR3 is TGTGCCACCAGCACTAGGACAGGGGTGGATACGCAGTATTTT. Protein product: CATSTRTGVDTQYF.

The chain has TRBV5-4 and TRBJ2-1, with unresolved D. Germline assignment: CDR1 SGHNT and CDR2 YYREEE (reference sequence). V lost 0 bases, J lost 5 bases, and 9 bases lay in between. The CDR3 is 14 amino acids. The DNA for the CDR3 is TGTGCCAGCAGCTTGGTGGGCAGAAACAATGAGCAGTTCTTC. Amino acid sequence: CASSLVGRNNEQFF.

In its sample, this clone was seen once. V and J are TRBV7-9 and TRBJ2-5; TRBD1 might be the D (5 bases). CDR1 SEHNR and CDR2 FQNEAQ come from the germline V gene (reference sequence). This CDR3 is 15 amino acids long. V was clipped by 5 bases and J by 5 bases, with 18 bases between them. The CDR3 DNA is TGTGCCAGCAGCCCAAACAGGTTACTCCGGGAGACCCAGTACTTC. Amino acid sequence: CASSPNRLLRETQYF.

This sequence joins TRBV28 and TRBJ2-5; TRBD1 aligns across 11 bases. The CDR3 contains 19 residues. The trim removed 6 bases at V and 3 bases at J, leaving 18 bases unmatched. CDR1 is MDHEN, CDR2 SYDVKM, per germline. CDR3 sequence reads: CASRTDRGRLRLQKETQYF. DNA of the CDR3: TGTGCCAGCAGAACGGACAGGGGGCGGCTACGACTCCAGAAAGAGACCCAGTACTTC.

This clone was seen ten or more times. V and J are TRBV28 and TRBJ1-1, with D uncertain. The CDR3 has 12 residues. Trimming took off 10 bases at V and 1 base at J, with 10 bases between the two ends. Germline lookup yields CDR1 MDHEN and CDR2 SYDVKM. The CDR3 nucleotides are TGTGCCATAACTGAGGGGAACACTGAAGCTTTCTTT. Encoded protein: CAITEGNTEAFF.

CDR3 residues: CASSTSPSGGHTGELFF. CDR3 bases: TGCGCCAGCAGCACCTCCCCTAGCGGGGGACACACCGGGGAGCTGTTTTTT. The chain employs TRBV4-3 and TRBJ2-2, with TRBD2 matching over 10 bases. The CDR3 is 17 amino acids. Per the germline V gene, CDR1 is LGHNA and CDR2 is YSLEER. Trimming cost V 5 bases and J 3 bases; bases outside gene matches: 9.

This clone was counted only a few times. V gene TRBV27 combines with J gene TRBJ2-3; D gene unclear. Germline CDR1 reads MNHEY; CDR2 reads SMNVEV (reference sequence). Trimming removed 4 bases from V and 1 base from J, with 12 bases in between. The length of the CDR3 is 15 residues. The CDR3 reads CASSSQPMGTDTQYF. The CDR3 DNA reads TGTGCCAGCAGTTCACAGCCGATGGGCACAGATACGCAGTATTTT.